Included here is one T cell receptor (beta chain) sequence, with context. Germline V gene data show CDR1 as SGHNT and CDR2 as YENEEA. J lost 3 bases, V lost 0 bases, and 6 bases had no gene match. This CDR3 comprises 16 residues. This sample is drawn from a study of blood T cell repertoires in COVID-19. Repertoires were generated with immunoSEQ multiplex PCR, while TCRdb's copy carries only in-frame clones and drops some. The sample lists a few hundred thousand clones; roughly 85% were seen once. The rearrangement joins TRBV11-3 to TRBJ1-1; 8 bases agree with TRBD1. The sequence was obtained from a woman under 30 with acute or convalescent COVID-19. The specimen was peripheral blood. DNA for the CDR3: TGTGCCAGCAGCTTAGACCCTGGGACAGGCCACACTGAAGCTTTCTTT. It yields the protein CASSLDPGTGHTEAFF.